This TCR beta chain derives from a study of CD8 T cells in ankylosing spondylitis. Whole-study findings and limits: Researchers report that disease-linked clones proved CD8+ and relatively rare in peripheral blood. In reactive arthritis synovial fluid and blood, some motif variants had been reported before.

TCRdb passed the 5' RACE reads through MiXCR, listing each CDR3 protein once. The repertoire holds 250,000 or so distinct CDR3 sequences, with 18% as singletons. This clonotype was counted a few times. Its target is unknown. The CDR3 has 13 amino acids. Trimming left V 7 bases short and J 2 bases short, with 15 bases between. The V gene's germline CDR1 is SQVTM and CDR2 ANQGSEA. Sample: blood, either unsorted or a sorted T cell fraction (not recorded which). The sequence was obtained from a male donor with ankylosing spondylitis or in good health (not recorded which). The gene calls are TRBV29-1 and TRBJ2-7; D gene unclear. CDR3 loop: CSAQTFMPYEQYF. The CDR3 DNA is TGCAGCGCTCAGACCTTTATGCCCTACGAGCAGTACTTC.